This T cell receptor (beta chain) emerged from a study of radiation and T cells in renal cell carcinoma. Using immunoSEQ multiplex PCR, the repertoire was profiled, and TCRdb retains in-frame clones only, with some absent. The sample carries fewer than 200,000 clones, about nine tenths recorded once. The trim removed 3 bases at V and 11 bases at J, leaving 7 bases unmatched. The CDR3 totals 13 residues. Germline V gene sequence: CDR1 LNHDA, CDR2 SQIVND (reference sequence). Points on this clone: Its antigen is as yet unknown.

Study-wide points: In blood, top tumor clones expanded by 2 weeks, shrinking by 4. Pretreatment tumor biopsies were lacking, so baseline clonotypes are unknown.

Time point noted: blood 4 weeks post-SBRT, at nephrectomy. Stated treatment: 15 Gy SBRT to primary tumor, nephrectomy 4 weeks later. Nephrectomy followed 15 Gy stereotactic body radiation by 4 weeks. Blood was sampled at baseline, 2 weeks and 4 weeks after SBRT. The sample was blood, taken from a patient whose treatment included radiotherapy and nephrectomy. This sequence originates from a woman in her forties or fifties with renal cell carcinoma. The chain employs TRBV19 and TRBJ1-1, with 9 bases that match TRBD1. CDR3: CASSITGGRSAFF. Written as DNA, the CDR3 is TGTGCCAGTAGTATCACAGGGGGCCGGAGTGCTTTCTTT.